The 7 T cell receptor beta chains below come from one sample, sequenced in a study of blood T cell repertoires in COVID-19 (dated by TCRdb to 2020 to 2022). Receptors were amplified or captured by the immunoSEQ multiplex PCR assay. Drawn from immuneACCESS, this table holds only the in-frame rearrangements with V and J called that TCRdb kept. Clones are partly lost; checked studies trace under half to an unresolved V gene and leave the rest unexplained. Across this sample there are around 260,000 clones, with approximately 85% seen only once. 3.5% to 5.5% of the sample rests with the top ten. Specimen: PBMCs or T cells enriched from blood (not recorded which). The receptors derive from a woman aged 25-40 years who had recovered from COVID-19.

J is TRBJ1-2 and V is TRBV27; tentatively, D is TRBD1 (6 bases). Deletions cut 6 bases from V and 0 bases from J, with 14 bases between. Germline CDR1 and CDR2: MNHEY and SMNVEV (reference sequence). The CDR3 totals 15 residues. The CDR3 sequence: CASSPSGVANYGYTF. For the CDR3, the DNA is TGTGCCAGCAGCCCTTCAGGGGTAGCTAACTATGGCTACACCTTC.

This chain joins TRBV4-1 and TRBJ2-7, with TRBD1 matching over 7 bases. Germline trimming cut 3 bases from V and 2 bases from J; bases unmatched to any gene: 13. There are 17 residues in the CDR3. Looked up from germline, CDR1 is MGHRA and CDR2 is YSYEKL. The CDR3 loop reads CASSQDKGGYPPYEQYF. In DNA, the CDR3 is TGCGCCAGCAGCCAGGACAAAGGGGGCTACCCCCCCTACGAGCAGTACTTC.

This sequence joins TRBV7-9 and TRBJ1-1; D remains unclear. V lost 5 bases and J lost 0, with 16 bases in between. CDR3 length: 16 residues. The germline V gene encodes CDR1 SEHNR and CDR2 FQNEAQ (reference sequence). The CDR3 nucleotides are TGTGCCAGCAGCCGATCGGCGGATCACCTGAACACTGAAGCTTTCTTT. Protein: CASSRSADHLNTEAFF.

Written as DNA, the CDR3 is TGTGCCAGCAGCGTAGTAACAGATACGCAGTATTTT. It codes for CASSVVTDTQYF. The chain employs TRBV9 and TRBJ2-3; D ambiguous. The CDR3 contains 12 residues. The germline V gene encodes CDR1 SGDLS and CDR2 YYNGEE. Trimming took 0 bases from V and 3 from J, leaving 2 bases between them.

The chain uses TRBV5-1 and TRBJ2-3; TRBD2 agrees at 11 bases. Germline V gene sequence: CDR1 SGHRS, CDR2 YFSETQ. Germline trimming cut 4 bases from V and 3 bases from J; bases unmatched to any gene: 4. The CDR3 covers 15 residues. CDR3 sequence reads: CASSRGTSGTDTQYF. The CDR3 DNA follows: TGCGCCAGCAGCAGGGGGACTAGCGGTACAGATACGCAGTATTTT.

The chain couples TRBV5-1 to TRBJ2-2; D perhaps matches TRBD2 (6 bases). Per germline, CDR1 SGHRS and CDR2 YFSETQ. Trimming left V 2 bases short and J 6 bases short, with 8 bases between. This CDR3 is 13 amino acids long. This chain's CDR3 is CASSFGTPGELFF. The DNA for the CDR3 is TGCGCCAGCAGCTTCGGGACTCCCGGGGAGCTGTTTTTT.

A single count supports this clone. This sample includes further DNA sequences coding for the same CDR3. As DNA, the CDR3 is TGTGCCAGCAGTTCAGGGGCTGGGGCCAACGTCCTGACTTTC. It yields the protein CASSSGAGANVLTF. V and J are TRBV28 and TRBJ2-6, with D maybe TRBD1 (6 bases). Trimming took off 4 bases at V and 2 bases at J, with 6 bases between the two ends. The CDR3 contains 14 residues. Looked up from germline, CDR1 is MDHEN and CDR2 is SYDVKM. Full variable domain (outside the CDR3, taken from reference TRBV28 and TRBJ2-6): DVKVTQSSRYLVKRTGEKVFLECVQDMDHENMFWYRQDPGLGLRLIYFSYDVKMKEKGDIPEGYSVSREKKERFSLILESASTNQTSMYLCASSSGAGANVLTFGAGSRLTVL.